Listed below are T cell receptor beta chains from one sample, sequenced in a study of T cells after yellow fever vaccination. TCRdb redid the calling of the 5' RACE reads with MiXCR, one entry per CDR3 protein. The data hold 610,000 or so distinct CDR3 sequences, with around 12% observed a single time. The source was PBMCs, collected on the day of the yellow fever booster vaccination. Source of these receptors: a man aged 25-40 years who received the YFV17D yellow fever vaccine. Each CDR3 is given with its conserved first and last residue. The D gene is left open where the match is weak. The size field is filled for only some rows; it gives once, few, many or a size class.

cdr3_aa cdr3_nt d_call v_call clone_size j_call
CASSIRSWSAGELFF TGTGCCAGTAGTATAAGGAGCTGGTCGGCCGGGGAGCTGTTTTTT - TRBV19 - TRBJ2-2
CSAVTGDEKLFF TGCAGTGCGGTGACAGGGGATGAAAAACTGTTTTTT TRBD1 TRBV20-1 few TRBJ1-4
CASSLDRATDGYTF TGCGCCAGCAGCTTGGACAGGGCTACGGATGGCTACACCTTC - TRBV5-1 - TRBJ1-2
CASSYERLAGGPGSYEQYF TGTGCCAGCAGTTACGAACGACTAGCGGGAGGGCCAGGATCTTACGAGCAGTACTTC TRBD2 TRBV6-2/TRBV6-3 few TRBJ2-7
CASRGGGNQPQHF TGTGCCAGCAGAGGGGGTGGCAATCAGCCCCAGCATTTT - TRBV6-1 - TRBJ1-5
CAISEEAAATSGANVLTF TGTGCCATCAGTGAGGAGGCAGCAGCCACCTCTGGGGCCAACGTCCTGACTTTC - TRBV10-3 - TRBJ2-6
CAMNEQFF TGTGCCATGAATGAGCAGTTCTTC - TRBV7-9 - TRBJ2-1
CASSLAANEQFF TGTGCCAGCAGCTTGGCCGCCAATGAGCAGTTCTTC - TRBV7-9 many TRBJ2-1
CASSVLGQGAVEQYF TGTGCCAGCAGCGTCCTCGGGCAGGGGGCGGTCGAGCAGTACTTC TRBD1 TRBV5-5 many TRBJ2-7
CASGEGHTDTQYF TGTGCCAGCGGGGAGGGCCACACAGATACGCAGTATTTT TRBD2 TRBV6-4 many TRBJ2-3
CASNSRADTQYF TGTGCCAGCAATAGTAGGGCAGATACGCAGTATTTT - TRBV2 - TRBJ2-3
CASSFEDFPREEQFF TGTGCCAGCAGCTTTGAAGACTTTCCAAGGGAGGAGCAGTTCTTC - TRBV11-2 - TRBJ2-1
CASRIRGTNTGELFF TGTGCCAGCAGAATAAGGGGGACGAACACCGGGGAGCTGTTTTTT - TRBV7-2 few TRBJ2-2
CSARTGVNQPQHF TGCAGTGCTCGGACAGGGGTAAATCAGCCCCAGCATTTT TRBD1 TRBV20-1 - TRBJ1-5
CASSQGRGLAGYNEQFF TGCGCCAGCAGCCAAGGACGAGGACTAGCGGGGTACAATGAGCAGTTCTTC TRBD2 TRBV4-3 - TRBJ2-1
CASSSYGTSGRALYF TGTGCCAGCAGCTCCTATGGGACTAGCGGGAGGGCCCTGTACTTC TRBD2 TRBV12-3/TRBV12-4 few TRBJ2-7
CASSPLGLARETQYF TGTGCCAGCAGCCCCCTAGGGTTAGCCCGAGAGACCCAGTACTTC - TRBV3-1 few TRBJ2-5
CASSLGPVGIGEQFF TGTGCCAGCAGCTTAGGACCGGTGGGCATAGGTGAGCAGTTCTTC - TRBV7-9 many TRBJ2-1
CASSKDWNQETQYF TGTGCCAGCTCAAAAGACTGGAACCAAGAGACCCAGTACTTC - TRBV18 - TRBJ2-5
CAISEATSTDTQYF TGTGCCATCAGTGAGGCAACCAGCACAGATACGCAGTATTTT - TRBV10-3 many TRBJ2-3
CASSQDWETYNEQFF TGTGCCAGCAGCCAAGATTGGGAAACCTACAATGAGCAGTTCTTC - TRBV3-1 - TRBJ2-1
CSVKAVDTQYF TGCAGCGTTAAGGCCGTGGATACGCAGTATTTT - TRBV29-1 - TRBJ2-3
CASSHAGGDTEAFF TGTGCCAGCAGCCATGCAGGGGGGGATACTGAAGCTTTCTTT TRBD1 TRBV3-1 - TRBJ1-1